A single sample is the source of the 14 T cell receptor beta chains below, sequenced in a study of early T cells in non-severe SARS-CoV-2 infection. One entry per CDR3 protein results from TCRdb running MiXCR on the 5' RACE reads. This sample has more than 65,000 distinct CDR3 sequences, with around 4.2% found just once. This material consisted of whole blood, taken at baseline. The receptors stem from an adult who was a healthcare worker with PCR-confirmed SARS-CoV-2 infection or an uninfected control (not recorded which). The donor label of this sample is uncertain.

This clonotype was detected many times. V usage is TRBV11-2 and J usage is TRBJ1-2; no clear D gene. V shed 4 bases and J shed 8 bases, with 14 bases lying between them. This CDR3 comprises 13 residues. The germline V gene encodes CDR1 SGHAT and CDR2 FQNNGV. The CDR3 loop is CASSSRTQEGYTF. CDR3 in DNA: TGTGCCAGCAGCTCGAGAACTCAGGAGGGCTACACCTTC.

This clonotype was recorded many times. The V and J genes are TRBV12-5 and TRBJ2-2; tentative D call: TRBD2 (6 bases). V was pared by 7 bases and J by 6 bases, with 30 bases between. This CDR3 spans 19 amino acids. CDR1 LGHNT and CDR2 FRNRAP come from the germline V gene. The CDR3 bases are TGTGCTAGTGTGGGGGGTTGGAGCGTCAAGAATCCCCTTCCCGGGGAGCTGTTTTTT. The encoded protein is CASVGGWSVKNPLPGELFF. Drawing the rest from reference TRBV12-5 and TRBJ2-2, the complete variable domain is DARVTQTPRHKVTEMGQEVTMRCQPILGHNTVFWYRQTMMQGLELLAYFRNRAPLDDSGMPKDRFSAEMPDATLATLKIQPSEPRDSAVYFCASVGGWSVKNPLPGELFFGEGSRLTVL.

This clonotype was counted ten times or more. The chain carries TRBV7-2 and TRBJ2-3, with 10 positions matching TRBD2. Trimming at V came to 3 bases and at J to 2 bases, leaving 5 bases not matched to a gene. The CDR3 is 16 residues long. From germline, CDR1 is SGHTA and CDR2 FQGNSA. The CDR3 protein is CASSLVAGGITDTQYF. In nucleotides, the CDR3 is TGTGCCAGCAGCTTGGTAGCGGGGGGAATCACAGATACGCAGTATTTT.

The table lists this clonotype with many counts. This chain uses TRBV6-2 or TRBV6-3 with TRBJ2-7; the D gene is possibly TRBD1 (6 bases). Germline V lookup: CDR1 MNHEY, CDR2 SVGEGT. CDR3 length: 18 amino acids. Trimming pared 2 bases from V and 0 bases from J, leaving 20 bases between. CDR3 coding DNA: TGTGCCAGCAGTTACACCCAGATCGACAGGCTCCACTCCTACGAGCAGTACTTC. Amino acid sequence: CASSYTQIDRLHSYEQYF.

This clonotype was counted many times. This chain joins TRBV7-2 and TRBJ2-7, with 7 bases fitting TRBD1. The V gene end was trimmed by 6 bases and the J gene end by 5 bases; junction bases not matched to a gene: 7. There are 13 residues in the CDR3. Looked up from germline, CDR1 is SGHTA and CDR2 is FQGNSA. CDR3 coding DNA: TGTGCCAGCAGTCCCGACAGGGACCACGAGCAGTACTTC. It specifies CASSPDRDHEQYF.

This chain joins TRBV3-1 and TRBJ2-2; D is unclear. CDR3 size: 13 residues. Germline CDR1 reads LGHDT; CDR2 reads YNNKEL (reference sequence). V lost 5 bases and J lost 5, with 9 bases in between. CDR3 region: CASSVEVTGELFF. Here the CDR3 DNA reads TGTGCCAGCAGCGTCGAGGTAACCGGGGAGCTGTTTTTT.

This clonotype was seen repeatedly, ten times or more. The chain combines TRBV20-1 with TRBJ1-2, with D possibly matching TRBD1 (5 bases). Germline-derived CDR1 and CDR2 are DFQATT and SNEGSKA (reference sequence). V was trimmed by 3 bases and J by 6 bases, leaving 17 bases between them. The CDR3 covers 14 residues. The CDR3 spells CSASSGPGANGYTF. CDR3 nucleotide sequence: TGCAGTGCTAGCTCGGGCCCCGGGGCGAATGGCTACACCTTC.

In this sample, this clonotype turned up a few times. The rearrangement uses TRBV10-2 and TRBJ2-3; 7 bases agree with TRBD1. The length of the CDR3 is 14 residues. V lost 10 bases to trimming and J lost 2 bases; unmatched junction nucleotides: 9. Germline lookup yields CDR1 WSHSY and CDR2 SAAADI. CDR3 amino acids: CATHQGVVTDTQYF. The CDR3, as DNA: TGCGCCACCCACCAGGGGGTGGTCACAGATACGCAGTATTTT.

Many counts were recorded for this clonotype. The chain carries TRBV10-1 and TRBJ2-3, with unresolved D. V gave up 3 bases and J gave up 2 bases, with 12 bases separating them. The CDR3 has 15 amino acids. CDR1 WNHNN and CDR2 SYGVQD come from the germline V gene (reference sequence). In DNA form, the CDR3 reads TGCGCCAGCAGTGACGGTGTAGCAGACACAGATACGCAGTATTTT. Its translation: CASSDGVADTDTQYF.

A few counts support this clonotype. The chain recombines TRBV14 with TRBJ2-6, with D uncertain. The CDR3 runs 14 residues. Germline CDR1 reads SGHDN; CDR2 reads FVKESK. The germline V and J ends were trimmed by 0 bases and 0 bases, with 0 bases remaining between them. CDR3: CASSQDSGANVLTF. CDR3 DNA: TGTGCCAGCAGCCAAGACTCTGGGGCCAACGTCCTGACTTTC.

This clonotype was observed at least ten times. The chain couples TRBV5-6 to TRBJ2-1; weak D call: TRBD2 (5 bases). The CDR3 spans 15 residues. Trimming took 3 bases from V and 2 from J, leaving 12 bases between them. The germline V gene encodes CDR1 SGHDT and CDR2 YYEEEE. The CDR3 loop is CASSSRELPYNEQFF. The CDR3 DNA is TGTGCCAGCAGCTCCCGGGAATTACCCTACAATGAGCAGTTCTTC.

Many counts were recorded for this clonotype. The chain recombines TRBV11-2 with TRBJ2-3, with D hard to call. This CDR3 comprises 13 residues. V shed 2 bases and J shed 5 bases, with 8 bases lying between them. Germline V gene data show CDR1 as SGHAT and CDR2 as FQNNGV. The CDR3 loop reads CASSLFPEDTQYF. The CDR3 DNA follows: TGTGCCAGCAGCTTATTCCCAGAAGATACGCAGTATTTT. The full variable domain, with the rest looked up from reference TRBV11-2 and TRBJ2-3, is EAGVAQSPRYKIIEKRQSVAFWCNPISGHATLYWYQQILGQGPKLLIQFQNNGVVDDSQLPKDRFSAERLKGVDSTLKIQPAKLEDSAVYLCASSLFPEDTQYFGPGTRLTVL.

The chain couples TRBV6-5 to TRBJ2-1; D not certain. Germline lookup yields CDR1 MNHEY and CDR2 SVGAGI. The V gene lost 1 base and the J gene lost 13 bases, with 8 bases spanning the gap. The CDR3 consists of 11 residues. The CDR3 region has the DNA TGTGCCAGCAGTTACTTGGGGTTTCAGTTCTTC. Protein sequence: CASSYLGFQFF.

Many counts were recorded for this clonotype. This chain joins TRBV7-9 and TRBJ2-1, with 8 bases that match TRBD2. The germline gives CDR1 SEHNR, CDR2 FQNEAQ (reference sequence). V was pared by 5 bases and J by 7 bases, with 16 bases of the junction left unmatched. There are 17 residues in the CDR3. The CDR3 DNA sequence: TGTGCCAGCAGCGGATTTCCCGGGGGGGCCCCAAAAAATGAGCAGTTCTTC. As protein: CASSGFPGGAPKNEQFF.